This T cell receptor beta chain originates from a study of T-cell memory formation after mild COVID-19. J was trimmed by 2 bases and V by 5 bases; bases with no gene match: 1. Per germline, CDR1 SGHVS and CDR2 FNYEAQ. The CDR3 is 13 residues long. This clonotype was counted only a few times. The antigen remains unidentified. Study outcomes and limitations: Confirmation was lacking for SARS-CoV-2 specificity of second-wave clones that peaked on day 37. Contracting clones, day 15 to 85, had balanced CD4/CD8, and later expanders favored CD4+. In pre-infection memory, a portion of responding clones appeared, which suggested that cross-reactive memory joined.

TCRdb passed the 5' RACE reads through MiXCR, listing each CDR3 protein once. The sample lists some 68,000 distinct CDR3 sequences, 15% to 20% occurring once. This receptor was obtained from an adult woman who had mild COVID-19 (a few samples of this study predate the infection). Cell type and time point are not known. The V call is TRBV7-6, the J call TRBJ2-7; 9 nucleotides match TRBD1. Sequencing was carried out using PBMCs or a T cell subset sorted from them (not recorded which). CDR3 region: CASSGDRAYEQYF. The DNA of the CDR3 is TGTGCCAGCAGCGGGGACAGGGCCTACGAGCAGTACTTC.